The 16 T cell receptor beta chains presented below share a single source sample, sequenced in a study of cytomegalovirus exposure and HLA in healthy donors. Primers included in the PCR were 60 Vbeta and 13 Jbeta primers. Assay used: immunoSEQ multiplex PCR; TCRdb lists only in-frame clones, some missing. The sample has about 110,000 clones, over 75% seen once; the top ten hold roughly 6.9%. The sequenced sample was PBMCs. The receptor set was obtained from a man aged 25 to 45 in good health and CMV-seropositive.

This chain links TRBV5-1 with TRBJ1-1, with D tentatively TRBD1 (5 bases). V lost 2 bases and J 1 base, leaving 12 bases between the germline ends. The CDR3 has 15 residues. Germline CDR1 reads SGHRS; CDR2 reads YFSETQ. Written as DNA, the CDR3 is TGCGCCAGCAGCTTCCGGCAGGGCGGGAACACTGAAGCTTTCTTT. Translated: CASSFRQGGNTEAFF. Full variable domain (missing parts from reference TRBV5-1 and TRBJ1-1): KAGVTQTPRYLIKTRGQQVTLSCSPISGHRSVSWYQQTPGQGLQFLFEYFSETQRNKGNFPGRFSGRQFSNSRSEMNVSTLELGDSALYLCASSFRQGGNTEAFFGQGTRLTVV.

The chain has TRBV25-1 and TRBJ2-7; 12 bases fit TRBD1. The V gene end was trimmed by 4 bases and the J gene end by 7 bases; junction bases not matched to a gene: 11. The CDR3 totals 16 residues. Germline assignment: CDR1 MGHDK and CDR2 SYGVNS. The CDR3 DNA is TGTGCCAGCAGTGGGGCGGCGGGACAGGGGGCACAGGAGCAGTACTTC. This codes for CASSGAAGQGAQEQYF.

The V call is TRBV7-2, the J call TRBJ2-1; D gene uncertain. This CDR3 has 16 amino acids. The germline gives CDR1 SGHTA, CDR2 FQGNSA. V was pared by 1 base and J by 4 bases, with 14 bases between. The CDR3 protein is CASSLGPFKNYNEQFF. In DNA form, the CDR3 reads TGTGCCAGCAGCTTAGGGCCCTTCAAAAATTACAATGAGCAGTTCTTC.

This clone was observed a single time. This rearrangement joins TRBV25-1 to TRBJ2-1, with D tentatively TRBD2 (5 bases). Germline V CDR1 and CDR2: MGHDK, SYGVNS. The CDR3 has 13 amino acids. V was trimmed by 4 bases and J by 9 bases, leaving 13 bases between them. The DNA for the CDR3 is TGTGCCAGCAGTGCTGGGCTAGCCGGTGAGCAGTTCTTC. Translating it yields CASSAGLAGEQFF.

The rearrangement links TRBV6-6 to TRBJ2-5; 8 positions match TRBD2. TRBJ2-7 matches the DNA end more closely, so the J call is doubtful. Germline V lookup: CDR1 MNHNY, CDR2 SVGAGI (reference sequence). This CDR3 is 15 amino acids long. Here the CDR3 DNA reads TGTGCCAGCAGTTACGGGCGGGGGGCCTCCTACGAGCAGTACTTC. Its translation is CASSYGRGASYEQYF.

The genes are TRBV2 and TRBJ2-1, with 7 positions matching TRBD2. In germline, CDR1 is SNHLY, CDR2 FYNNEI. This CDR3 has 14 amino acids. The trim removed 4 bases at V and 2 bases at J, leaving 2 bases unmatched. This CDR3 reads CASSGGGAYNEQFF. CDR3 bases: TGTGCCAGCAGTGGTGGGGGGGCCTACAATGAGCAGTTCTTC.

The chain joins TRBV29-1 to TRBJ1-1, with D perhaps matching TRBD1 (5 bases). V lost 5 bases, J lost 6 bases, and 16 bases lay in between. Germline values: CDR1 SQVTM, CDR2 ANQGSEA. The CDR3 runs to 13 residues. For the CDR3, the DNA is TGCAGCGTTTCAGGGATAAGAGGCGCTGAAGCTTTCTTT. Translating gives CSVSGIRGAEAFF. Full variable domain (missing parts from reference TRBV29-1 and TRBJ1-1): SAVISQKPSRDICQRGTSLTIQCQVDSQVTMMFWYRQQPGQSLTLIATANQGSEATYESGFVIDKFPISRPNLTFSTLTVSNMSPEDSSIYLCSVSGIRGAEAFFGQGTRLTVV.

The gene calls are TRBV5-6 and TRBJ2-5; D is possibly TRBD2 (5 bases). Between the trimmed V and J ends, which lost 4 bases and 5 bases, there was a span of 15 bases. Per the germline V gene, CDR1 is SGHDT and CDR2 is YYEEEE. The CDR3 has 14 residues. CDR3 in amino acids: CASSPGSVGETQYF. The CDR3 DNA sequence: TGTGCCAGCAGCCCGGGGTCGGTTGGGGAGACCCAGTACTTC.

In its sample, this clone was seen once. The gene calls are TRBV18 and TRBJ1-1; D is ambiguous. This CDR3 contains 15 residues. Germline CDR1 KGHSH, CDR2 LQKENI. V was trimmed by 4 bases and J by 5 bases, leaving 17 bases between them. CDR3 region: CASSHRQARGTEAFF. The CDR3 DNA reads as TGTGCCAGCTCACACCGCCAGGCCCGGGGAACTGAAGCTTTCTTT.

This rearrangement joins TRBV7-9 to TRBJ1-2, with 8 nucleotides matching TRBD1. V lost 8 bases and J lost 8; bases outside the gene matches: 10. The length of the CDR3 is 13 residues. Germline assignment: CDR1 SEHNR and CDR2 FQNEAQ (reference sequence). CDR3 sequence (DNA): TGTGCCAGCGGACGGCAGGGGGCGCGCGGCTACACCTTC. This gives the protein CASGRQGARGYTF.

The J gene is TRBJ2-2, the V gene TRBV5-1, with TRBD2 matching 14 bases. The CDR3 loop spans 19 amino acids. Germline CDR1 SGHRS, CDR2 YFSETQ. After removal of 2 bases from V and 1 base from J, the junction contained 7 bases not matched to a gene. The DNA for the CDR3 is TGCGCCAGCAGCTTTCTTGGACTAGCGGGGGGACTGAACACCGGGGAGCTGTTTTTT. Its protein is CASSFLGLAGGLNTGELFF.

The V gene is TRBV11-2, the J gene TRBJ2-1; 7 bases align to TRBD1. V was pared by 4 bases and J by 6 bases, with 9 bases of the junction left unmatched. The CDR3 consists of 15 residues. Germline V gene data show CDR1 as SGHAT and CDR2 as FQNNGV. CDR3 residues: CASSSRWAGGNEQFF. In nucleotides, the CDR3 is TGTGCCAGCAGCTCCCGATGGGCAGGGGGCAATGAGCAGTTCTTC.

The chain is built from TRBV29-1 and TRBJ2-7; D may be TRBD1 (8 bases). Germline-derived CDR1 and CDR2 are SQVTM and ANQGSEA. With 1 base removed from V and 7 bases from J, the gap between germline ends came to 23 bases. The CDR3 covers 16 residues. The CDR3 region has the DNA TGCAGCGTTGAAGCCGGGGGGACAGGTACCCTTTCGGAGCAGTACTTC. This gives the protein CSVEAGGTGTLSEQYF.

A few counts support this clone. This rearrangement joins TRBV5-1 to TRBJ2-3, with 10 bases that match TRBD2. V shed 4 bases and J 0 bases; nucleotides not matched to a gene: 8. The CDR3 totals 17 residues. Per the germline V gene, CDR1 is SGHRS and CDR2 is YFSETQ. The chain's CDR3 is CASSRSGGTTSTDTQYF. CDR3 sequence (DNA): TGCGCCAGCAGCCGTAGCGGGGGGACCACTAGCACAGATACGCAGTATTTT.

This chain connects TRBV7-9 to TRBJ2-7, with TRBD2 identical over 11 bases. The germline gives CDR1 SEHNR, CDR2 FQNEAQ (reference sequence). The CDR3 runs to 13 residues. The V segment lost 11 bases and the J segment 5 bases; nucleotides outside the gene matches: 8. The CDR3 coding sequence is TGTGCCGGATCTCTAGCGGGGGGTAACGAGCAGTACTTC. Amino acids: CAGSLAGGNEQYF.

The rearrangement joins TRBV6-1 to TRBJ2-7, with TRBD1 matching over 10 bases. This CDR3 region has 15 residues. The germline CDR1 and CDR2 sequences are MNHNS and SASEGT. Trimming removed 5 bases from V and 5 bases from J; junction bases left unmatched: 9. The CDR3 reads CASSKSGTGENEQYF. CDR3 nucleotides: TGTGCCAGCAGTAAATCCGGGACAGGGGAAAACGAGCAGTACTTC.